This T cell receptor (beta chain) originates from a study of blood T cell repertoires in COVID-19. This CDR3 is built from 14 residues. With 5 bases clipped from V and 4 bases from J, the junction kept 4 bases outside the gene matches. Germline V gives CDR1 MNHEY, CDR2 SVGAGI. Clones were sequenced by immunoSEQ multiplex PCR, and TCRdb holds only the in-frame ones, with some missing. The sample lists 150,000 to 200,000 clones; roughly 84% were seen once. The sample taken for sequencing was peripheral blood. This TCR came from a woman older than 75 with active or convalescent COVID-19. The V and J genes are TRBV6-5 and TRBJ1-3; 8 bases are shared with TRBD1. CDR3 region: CASSPTGVGNTIYF. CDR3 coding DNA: TGTGCCAGCAGTCCGACAGGGGTCGGAAACACCATATATTTT.